These 27 T cell receptor beta chains were sequenced from one sample in a study of blood T cell repertoires in COVID-19. Only in-frame clones appear in the TCRdb table, and some are missing; sequencing was by immunoSEQ multiplex PCR. The table lists fewer than 80,000 clones, roughly 90% of them singletons. Sequencing was done on a sample of peripheral blood. The receptors were sampled from a human donor in a cohort sampled during active COVID-19.

CDR3 region: CASSEQGRTEAFF. CDR3 bases: TGTGCCAGCAGCGAACAGGGGAGGACTGAAGCTTTCTTT. The chain carries TRBV3-1 (or the pseudogene TRBV3-2) and TRBJ1-1; TRBD1 matches 7 bases. Germline lookup yields CDR1 LGHDT and CDR2 YNNKEL (reference sequence). The CDR3 covers 13 residues. J was trimmed by 5 bases and V by 5 bases; bases with no gene match: 5.

CDR3 DNA: TGTGCCAGCAGCTTAGGGGGACAACTAAACTCCTACGAGCAGTACTTC. Translating it yields CASSLGGQLNSYEQYF. V and J are TRBV7-9 and TRBJ2-7, with D possibly matching TRBD1 (6 bases). The length of the CDR3 is 16 residues. Trimming pared 1 base from V and 0 bases from J, leaving 13 bases between. Germline V gene lookup returns CDR1 SEHNR and CDR2 FQNEAQ (reference sequence).

V usage is TRBV19 and J usage is TRBJ2-4; TRBD1 aligns across 9 bases. There are 15 residues in the CDR3. Looked up from germline, CDR1 is LNHDA and CDR2 is SQIVND (reference sequence). J lost 4 bases, V lost 5 bases, and 6 bases had no gene match. Here the CDR3 reads CASSATGQGKNIQYF. CDR3 nucleotides: TGTGCCAGTAGTGCCACCGGACAGGGGAAAAACATTCAGTACTTC.

This sequence joins TRBV3-1 (or the pseudogene TRBV3-2) and TRBJ2-7, with D perhaps matching TRBD2 (6 bases). Deletions cut 4 bases from V and 5 bases from J, with 12 bases between. CDR1 is LGHDT, CDR2 YNNKEL, per germline (reference sequence). CDR3 length equals 13 residues. CDR3 in amino acids: CASSPGLQNEQYF. The CDR3 region has the DNA TGTGCCAGCAGCCCGGGACTTCAAAACGAGCAGTACTTC.

This clone was observed once. The J gene is TRBJ2-5, the V gene TRBV12-3 or TRBV12-4, with TRBD2 matching 8 bases. The CDR3 loop spans 13 amino acids. The ends lost 5 bases at V and 5 bases at J; junction bases unmatched: 4. The CDR3 here is CASSATSEETQYF. The CDR3, as DNA: TGTGCCAGCAGTGCGACTAGCGAGGAGACCCAGTACTTC.

The chain couples TRBV27 to TRBJ1-4; D not resolved. V lost 4 bases and J lost 7, with 10 bases in between. Germline V gene lookup returns CDR1 MNHEY and CDR2 SMNVEV (reference sequence). The CDR3 consists of 13 residues. CDR3 sequence: CASSYRLLEKLFF. The CDR3 nucleotides read TGTGCCAGCAGTTATCGTCTACTTGAAAAACTGTTTTTT.

The chain employs TRBV10-1 and TRBJ2-3; D might be TRBD1 (5 bases). There are 13 residues in the CDR3. V was shortened by 3 bases and J by 6 bases, with 10 bases between the two germline ends. Looked up from germline, CDR1 is WNHNN and CDR2 is SYGVQD (reference sequence). DNA for the CDR3: TGCGCCAGCAGTGAAGGGGCGATCGATACGCAGTATTTT. Translating it yields CASSEGAIDTQYF.

This clone was found once. V and J are TRBV7-8 and TRBJ2-5; 9 positions match TRBD1. V was pared by 2 bases and J by 6 bases, with 4 bases of the junction left unmatched. Germline lookup yields CDR1 SGHVS and CDR2 FQNEAQ. This CDR3 comprises 14 residues. CDR3 bases: TGTGCCAGCAGCTTATTGGACAGGGGTCAGACCCAGTACTTC. Translating it yields CASSLLDRGQTQYF. Using reference TRBV7-8 and TRBJ2-5 for the parts outside the CDR3, the full variable domain is GAGVSQSPRYKVAKRGQDVALRCDPISGHVSLFWYQQALGQGPEFLTYFQNEAQLDKSGLPSDRFFAERPEGSVSTLKIQRTQQEDSAVYLCASSLLDRGQTQYFGPGTRLLVL.

The chain has TRBV20-1 and TRBJ2-7; D gene ambiguous. The CDR3 runs 11 residues. The V end was cut by 6 bases, the J end by 4 bases, with 10 bases between. CDR1 is DFQATT, CDR2 SNEGSKA, per germline (reference sequence). Here the CDR3 DNA reads TGCAGTGCGACCGACTTTTACGAGCAGTACTTC. It is translated as CSATDFYEQYF.

V is TRBV19 and J is TRBJ2-3, with D tentatively TRBD1 (5 bases). The germline V gene has CDR1 LNHDA and CDR2 SQIVND (reference sequence). This CDR3 is 15 amino acids long. The V end lost 7 bases, the J end lost 3 bases, and 17 bases lay between the germline ends. CDR3 sequence reads: CASTTQVHWTDTQYF. DNA of the CDR3: TGTGCCAGTACCACACAGGTTCATTGGACAGATACGCAGTATTTT.

The chain recombines TRBV11-2 with TRBJ1-1; 9 bases align to TRBD1. The V gene end was trimmed by 4 bases and the J gene end by 6 bases; junction bases not matched to a gene: 9. In germline, CDR1 is SGHAT, CDR2 FQNNGV. The length of the CDR3 is 15 residues. CDR3 sequence reads: CASSSSRTGDAEAFF. In DNA, the CDR3 is TGTGCCAGCAGCTCCAGCCGGACAGGGGATGCTGAAGCTTTCTTT.

The sample holds a few counts of this clone. V is TRBV6-6 and J is TRBJ2-3, with D possibly being TRBD2 (5 bases). The CDR3 runs to 15 residues. Between the trimmed V and J ends, which lost 2 bases and 4 bases, there was a span of 13 bases. Germline CDR1 is MNHNY and CDR2 is SVGAGI (reference sequence). The CDR3 bases are TGTGCCAGCAGTTACGAGGGCCTCTCGTCAGATACGCAGTATTTT. Protein: CASSYEGLSSDTQYF.

The chain carries TRBV7-2 and TRBJ2-7; possibly TRBD2 for D (6 bases). With 0 bases removed from V and 0 bases from J, the gap between germline ends came to 9 bases. The CDR3 is made up of 15 amino acids. Germline V CDR1 and CDR2: SGHTA, FQGNSA. This CDR3 reads CASSLAGGSSYEQYF. The CDR3 region has the DNA TGTGCCAGCAGCTTAGCGGGGGGTAGCTCCTACGAGCAGTACTTC.

This clone was seen just once. The genes are TRBV18 and TRBJ2-3; 12 bases are a match to TRBD2. The CDR3 consists of 15 residues. From germline, CDR1 is KGHSH and CDR2 LQKENI. The ends lost 5 bases at V and 4 bases at J; junction bases unmatched: 4. The DNA for the CDR3 is TGTGCCAGCTCAGGCTGGACTAGCGGGGCAGATACGCAGTATTTT. Translation: CASSGWTSGADTQYF.

The DNA of the CDR3 is TGTGCCAGCAGCGTTTGGACAGGGGGTTACACCGGGGAGCTGTTTTTT. It is translated as CASSVWTGGYTGELFF. The V call is TRBV7-9, the J call TRBJ2-2; 10 positions match TRBD1. V was pared by 5 bases and J by 3 bases, with 6 bases of the junction left unmatched. The CDR3 length is 16 residues. The germline CDR1 and CDR2 sequences are SEHNR and FQNEAQ (reference sequence).

The V gene is TRBV7-3, the J gene TRBJ2-1; D is unresolved. The CDR3 contains 15 residues. Looked up from germline, CDR1 is SGHTA and CDR2 is FQGTGA. V was shortened by 2 bases and J by 0 bases, with 8 bases between the two germline ends. CDR3 nucleotides: TGTGCCAGCAGCTTATTGCAGGTCTCCTACAATGAGCAGTTCTTC. It specifies CASSLLQVSYNEQFF.

This chain links TRBV19 with TRBJ1-5; 8 bases match TRBD1. The CDR3 has 15 residues. Germline V CDR1 and CDR2: LNHDA, SQIVND (reference sequence). V was clipped by 5 bases and J by 1 base; unmatched bases: 4. The CDR3 loop is CASSPRTGSNQPQHF. The DNA for the CDR3 is TGTGCCAGTAGTCCCAGGACAGGGAGCAATCAGCCCCAGCATTTT.

The rearrangement joins TRBV11-2 to TRBJ2-1; D remains unclear. The CDR3 consists of 15 residues. The germline CDR1 and CDR2 sequences are SGHAT and FQNNGV. The germline V and J ends were trimmed by 3 bases and 1 base, with 10 bases remaining between them. Here the CDR3 DNA reads TGTGCCAGCAGCTTCAGTTTGGAGTCCTACAATGAGCAGTTCTTC. Residues: CASSFSLESYNEQFF. Based on the CDR3 plus reference TRBV11-2 and TRBJ2-1, the full variable domain is EAGVAQSPRYKIIEKRQSVAFWCNPISGHATLYWYQQILGQGPKLLIQFQNNGVVDDSQLPKDRFSAERLKGVDSTLKIQPAKLEDSAVYLCASSFSLESYNEQFFGPGTRLTVL.

The chain carries TRBV21-1 and TRBJ1-5; TRBD1, the table's D call, lacks a check against the DNA. TRBV21-1 is an annotated pseudogene. The CDR3 totals 18 residues. CDR3 nucleotides: TGTGCCAGCAGCTCGCGGACAGGGGGCTTTCGGAGCAATCAGCCCCAGCATTTT. This translates into CASSSRTGGFRSNQPQHF.

The chain recombines TRBV6-2 or TRBV6-3 with TRBJ2-3; 9 bases agree with TRBD1. CDR3 length: 16 residues. V was clipped by 6 bases and J by 1 base; unmatched bases: 8. Germline V lookup: CDR1 MNHEY, CDR2 SVGEGT. This chain's CDR3 is CASSPNRDRGTDTQYF. The CDR3 DNA is TGTGCCAGCAGCCCGAACCGGGACAGGGGCACAGATACGCAGTATTTT.

The rearrangement uses TRBV19 and TRBJ2-1, with 8 bases identical to TRBD2. Looked up from germline, CDR1 is LNHDA and CDR2 is SQIVND (reference sequence). V lost 6 bases and J lost 0; bases outside the gene matches: 10. This CDR3 has 17 amino acids. The CDR3 DNA reads TGTGCCAGTAGCTCTCTGATGAGCGGGAGCTCCTACAATGAGCAGTTCTTC. It is translated as CASSSLMSGSSYNEQFF.

V and J are TRBV15 and TRBJ2-2; TRBD2 might be the D (6 bases). Germline V gene sequence: CDR1 LNHNV, CDR2 YYDKDF (reference sequence). V dropped 1 base and J dropped 3 bases, with 6 bases sitting between them. The CDR3 contains 14 residues. CDR3 loop: CATSRGGDTGELFF. DNA of the CDR3: TGTGCCACCAGCAGAGGGGGGGACACCGGGGAGCTGTTTTTT.

V is TRBV6-2 or TRBV6-3 and J is TRBJ1-1; 7 nucleotides match TRBD1. The CDR3 runs 13 residues. V shed 2 bases, J shed 6 bases, and the junction held 3 bases outside the gene matches. In germline, CDR1 is MNHEY, CDR2 SVGEGT. CDR3 DNA sequence: TGTGCCAGCAGTTACGACAGGGTCCCTGAAGCTTTCTTT. Translation gives CASSYDRVPEAFF.

This rearrangement joins TRBV27 to TRBJ2-7, with 10 positions matching TRBD1. Germline CDR1 is MNHEY and CDR2 is SMNVEV (reference sequence). This CDR3 has 15 amino acids. The V and J ends lost 8 bases and 2 bases, in that order; junction bases with no gene match: 9. The CDR3 here is CASPGQGPCTYEQYF. In nucleotides, the CDR3 is TGTGCCAGCCCGGGACAGGGGCCGTGTACCTACGAGCAGTACTTC.

DNA of the CDR3: TGTGCCAGCAGCCTAGGTCCGGGGACTATTTACGAGCAGTACTTC. Translation: CASSLGPGTIYEQYF. The V gene is TRBV3-1 (or the pseudogene TRBV3-2), the J gene TRBJ2-7, with 7 bases lining up with TRBD2. The germline CDR1 and CDR2 sequences are LGHDT and YNNKEL (reference sequence). V trimming: 4 bases; J trimming: 4 bases; junction bases outside the gene matches: 10. The CDR3 has 15 amino acids.

The V gene is TRBV5-5, the J gene TRBJ2-2; D may be TRBD2 (6 bases). The length of the CDR3 is 15 residues. CDR1 is SGHKS, CDR2 YYEKEE, per germline (reference sequence). The ends were cut back, 5 bases at V and 2 bases at J, with 13 bases in the middle. CDR3 nucleotide sequence: TGTGCCAGCAGAGGAGGGAGTGCAAACACCGGGGAGCTGTTTTTT. This translates into CASRGGSANTGELFF.

CDR3 amino acids: CASIKRELITDTQYF. The CDR3 nucleotides read TGTGCCAGCATAAAGCGGGAATTGATCACAGATACGCAGTATTTT. The chain uses TRBV6-5 and TRBJ2-3; 7 bases align to TRBD2. Germline CDR1 is MNHEY and CDR2 is SVGAGI. Trimming removed 7 bases from V and 2 bases from J; junction bases left unmatched: 9. This CDR3 contains 15 residues.